This TCR beta chain was retrieved from a study of technical replicates of blood from a few donors (dated by TCRdb to 2017 to 2019). V is cut by 5 bases and J by 4 bases, and the space between the germline ends is 18 bases. Measured from the cysteine to the phenylalanine, the CDR3 is 15 residues long. The sequence is cut down to CDR3 DNA, 45 bases in frame from base 1. Reading the germline V gene gives CDR1 SGHNT and CDR2 YENEEA. With respect to this clone: Its antigen is unknown. Qualities for individual bases were not recorded, and no much larger clone is one base off.

Receptor libraries were prepared by the immunoSEQ multiplex PCR assay. Drawn from immuneACCESS, this table holds only the in-frame rearrangements with V and J called that TCRdb kept. Clones are partly lost; checked studies trace under half to an unresolved V gene and leave the rest unexplained. The sample profile shows about 80,000 clones; approximately 94% of them were found once. The ten largest clones capture around 0.41% of the sample. The receptor comes from a human donor in good health. The specimen sequenced was T cells isolated from PBMCs. The chain links TRBV11-3 with TRBJ2-7; no D gene can be assigned with confidence. The CDR3 is CASSADGGNFYEQYF. Here is the DNA: TGTGCCAGCAGCGCTGACGGCGGCAATTTTTACGAGCAGTACTTC.